This TCR beta chain stems from a study of blood T cells in healthy people across ages (dated by TCRdb to between 2014 and 2016). Context from the whole study: In model experiments, template switching captured about one uniquely barcoded TCR beta cDNA molecule for every two T cells. Using deep sequencing normalized with unique cDNA molecular identifiers, the study measured how TCR beta repertoire diversity changes with age. The study analyzed two additional independent replicas of 1 million unique cDNA reads from the same blood draw for two donors, one aged 18 to 30 and one aged 80 or older. To avoid experimental bias, donors of different ages were randomly spread across the sequencing lanes. The donors were split into four age groups: young (average around 16 years), middle-aged (roughly 39), aged (over 55) and long-lived (approximately 80). Broad study findings and their caveats: Compared with the aged group, the long-lived group had more naive CD4+ T cells, fewer expanded clones and increased TCR diversity, suggesting age selection. The CMV infection status of donors was not known, potentially confounding age-related changes in expanded clonotypes. Estimates of total diversity from one million sequenced T cells were regarded as lower bounds and underestimates. The percentage of naive T cells measured by flow cytometry correlated strongly with observed TCR beta diversity. As age increased, observed TCR beta diversity per million T cells dropped in a roughly linear way, and a significant reduction was already evident by age 40. Because profiling used bulk unsorted PBMCs, naive and antigen-experienced compartments could not be compared conclusively.

Systemically healthy Caucasian individuals from Russia, 39 in total and aged about 6 to 95 years, were included as donors. Around 10 milliliters of peripheral blood were collected from each donor into EDTA-treated Vacutainer tubes. Ficoll-Paque density-gradient centrifugation was used to isolate PBMCs, with at least 7 million per sample. Trizol reagent was used to extract total RNA from PBMCs, with at least 6 micrograms per sample. For every donor, an aliquot of PBMCs went through flow cytometry to measure the percentages of naive CD45RAhigh/CD27high T cells. Regarding this clonotype: The target of this receptor is not known. No much larger clonotype is one base removed from it; base qualities were not supplied.

To prepare the library, 5' RACE was applied. The instrument given in TCRdb is Illumina HiSeq 2500. A second roughly 6 to 12 cycle PCR used a sample-barcoded 5' primer and a J-beta primer mix. A template-switch 5' adaptor carrying 12 random nucleotides introduced a unique molecular identifier onto each TCR beta cDNA molecule. At least 2.5 million CDR3-containing paired-end reads were obtained from each sample. The Mint cDNA synthesis kit, primed by a TRBC-specific oligonucleotide, was used to synthesize first-strand cDNA from all RNA. All cDNA was treated with uracil-DNA glycosylase and then went through a first 18-cycle PCR with the universal primers M1SS and BC2_uni_R. The source study handled its data this way. For normalization, 1 million high-quality reads, each with a distinct molecular identifier, were randomly selected from each sample. Reads sharing molecular identifiers were discarded rather than binned into consensus sequences. MiTCR, with a Q25 quality threshold and the strictest error-elimination algorithm, was used for CDR3 identification, clonotype clustering and error correction. A nonparametric unseen species model with Euler transformation was used to estimate lower-bound total TCR beta diversity. The raw public data were reprocessed by TCRdb itself: fastp quality trimming at Q25, MiXCR clonotype calling, in-frame beta chains only. Here each entry gathers all rows of one CDR3 protein and keeps the most common genes and DNA. For this entry, the V and J calls and clone size follow TCRdb and not the study's own pipeline. The sample includes approximately 880,000 distinct CDR3 sequences, with 40% to 60% observed a single time. 13% of the sample is taken by the ten largest.

CDR1 KGHDR and CDR2 SFDVKD are derived from the germline V gene. The CDR3 spans 14 residues, from the cysteine through the phenylalanine. The retained sequence is limited to the CDR3, 42 bases, with the frame set at the first base. V loses 5 bases of germline sequence and J loses 7 bases, and the interval between the two ends is 11 bases. This receptor chain uses TRBV24-1 and TRBJ1-6; matching of 6 bases hints at TRBD1 as the D gene. The sequencing input was blood. The TCR comes from a young man in good health. The CDR3 in this case is CATSAGVGNSPLHF. The DNA reads TGTGCCACCAGTGCAGGGGTTGGGAATTCACCCCTCCACTTT.